The clone carrying this T cell receptor (beta chain) was counted only a few times. Germline loops: CDR1 KGHSH, CDR2 LQKENI. Between the trimmed V and J ends, which lost 0 bases and 9 bases, there was a span of 15 bases. The CDR3 is made up of 16 amino acids. The PCR used 60 V beta and 13 J beta primers. Assay: immunoSEQ multiplex PCR; the TCRdb copy retains only in-frame clones and omits some. The data contain roughly 41,000 clones, around 80% of them singletons. The sample originates from a study of glioma-infiltrating T cells after dendritic cell vaccination. Overall study context: Autologous tumor lysate-pulsed dendritic cell vaccination was given between the early 2000s and the early 2010s.

The sequence derives from a human donor with glioblastoma. The sequencing used blood, collected before dendritic cell vaccination. The chain carries TRBV18 and TRBJ1-6, with D tentatively TRBD1 (5 bases). The CDR3 DNA follows: TGTGCCAGCTCACCACCAGGGGAACGCGGCTTTTCACCCCTCCACTTT. Protein: CASSPPGERGFSPLHF.